The clone carrying this T cell receptor (beta chain) appeared once. This specimen belongs to a study of monozygotic twins with cystic fibrosis. Profiling relied on immunoSEQ multiplex PCR, and the TCRdb table lists in-frame clones only, not all of them. The sample yields 20,000 to 25,000 clones, 95% to 98% seen once. This CDR3 region has 15 residues. Germline V gene lookup returns CDR1 SGHTA and CDR2 FQGNSA. Trimming cost V 6 bases and J 6 bases, with 19 bases left between them. Sequenced material: blood. This TCR derives from a girl aged 5 to 17 with cystic fibrosis. The genes are TRBV7-2 and TRBJ2-3; no clear D gene. In nucleotides, the CDR3 is TGTGCCAGCAGACGAGCTATGCCCCCATGGGATACGCAGTATTTT. As protein: CASRRAMPPWDTQYF.